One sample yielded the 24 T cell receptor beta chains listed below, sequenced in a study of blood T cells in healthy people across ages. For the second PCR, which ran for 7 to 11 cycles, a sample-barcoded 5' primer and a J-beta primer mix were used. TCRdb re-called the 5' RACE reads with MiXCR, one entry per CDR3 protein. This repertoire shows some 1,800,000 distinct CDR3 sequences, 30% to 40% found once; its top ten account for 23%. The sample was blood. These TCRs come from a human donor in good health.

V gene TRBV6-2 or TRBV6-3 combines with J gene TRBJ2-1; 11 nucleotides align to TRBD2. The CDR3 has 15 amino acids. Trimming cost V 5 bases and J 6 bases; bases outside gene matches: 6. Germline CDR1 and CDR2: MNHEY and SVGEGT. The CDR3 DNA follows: TGTGCCAGCAGTCTAGCGGGGGGTAGCATCAATGAGCAGTTCTTC. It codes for CASSLAGGSINEQFF.

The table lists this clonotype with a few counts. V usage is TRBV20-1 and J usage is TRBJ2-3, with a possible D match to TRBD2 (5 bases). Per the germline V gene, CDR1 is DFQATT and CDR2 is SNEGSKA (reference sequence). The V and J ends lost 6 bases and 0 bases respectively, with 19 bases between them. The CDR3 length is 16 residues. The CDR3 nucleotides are TGCAGTGCCACCCGAAGGAGGCTACGCAGCACAGATACGCAGTATTTT. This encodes CSATRRRLRSTDTQYF.

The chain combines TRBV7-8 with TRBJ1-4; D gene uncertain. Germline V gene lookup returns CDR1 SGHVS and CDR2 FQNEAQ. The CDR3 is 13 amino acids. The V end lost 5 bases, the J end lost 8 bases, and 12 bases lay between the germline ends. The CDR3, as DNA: TGTGCCAGCAGCCTCACTCCAAGAGAAAAACTGTTTTTT. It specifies CASSLTPREKLFF.

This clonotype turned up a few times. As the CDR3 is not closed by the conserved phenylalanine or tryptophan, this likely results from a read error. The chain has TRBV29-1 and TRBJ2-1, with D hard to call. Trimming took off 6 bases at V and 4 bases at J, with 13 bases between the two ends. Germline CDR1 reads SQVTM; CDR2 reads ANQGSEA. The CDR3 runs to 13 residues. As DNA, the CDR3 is TGCAGCGTGCTAGTTTCTATTTACAATGAGCAGTTCTTA. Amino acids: CSVLVSIYNEQFL.

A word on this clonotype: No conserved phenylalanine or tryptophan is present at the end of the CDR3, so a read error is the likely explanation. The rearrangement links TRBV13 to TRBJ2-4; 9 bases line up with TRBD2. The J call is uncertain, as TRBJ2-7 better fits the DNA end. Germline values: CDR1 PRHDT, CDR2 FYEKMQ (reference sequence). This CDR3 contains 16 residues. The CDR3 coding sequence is TGTGCCAGCAGCTTAAGATCTAGCGGGGAGAAAGGCGAGCAGTACTTA. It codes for CASSLRSSGEKGEQYL.

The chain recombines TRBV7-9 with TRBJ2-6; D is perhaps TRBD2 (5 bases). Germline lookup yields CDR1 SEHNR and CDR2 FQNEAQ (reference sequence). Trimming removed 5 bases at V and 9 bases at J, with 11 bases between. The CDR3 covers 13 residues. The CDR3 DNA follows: TGTGCCAGCAGCCAGGACTCGCACAACGTCCTGACTTTC. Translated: CASSQDSHNVLTF.

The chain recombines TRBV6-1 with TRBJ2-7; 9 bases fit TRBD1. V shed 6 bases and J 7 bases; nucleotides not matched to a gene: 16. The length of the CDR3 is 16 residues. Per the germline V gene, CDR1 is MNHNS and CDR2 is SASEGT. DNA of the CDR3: TGTGCCAGCAGAGCATACAAAAGGGACAGGGTGTGGGAGCAGTACTTC. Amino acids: CASRAYKRDRVWEQYF.

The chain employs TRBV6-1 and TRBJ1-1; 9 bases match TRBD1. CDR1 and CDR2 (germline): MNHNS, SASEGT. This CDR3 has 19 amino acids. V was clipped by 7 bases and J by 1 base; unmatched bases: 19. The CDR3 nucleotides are TGTGCCAGCAACTCGAGAGAAGACAGGGGGAACAATTGGAACACTGAAGCTTTCTTT. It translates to CASNSREDRGNNWNTEAFF.

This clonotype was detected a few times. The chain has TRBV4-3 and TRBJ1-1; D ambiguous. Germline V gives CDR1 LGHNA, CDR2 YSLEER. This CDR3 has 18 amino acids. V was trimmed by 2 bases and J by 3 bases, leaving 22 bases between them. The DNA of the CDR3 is TGCGCCAGCAGCCAAAAGGAAAGGCACCGGCTTCCGGACACTGAAGCTTTCTTT. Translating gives CASSQKERHRLPDTEAFF.

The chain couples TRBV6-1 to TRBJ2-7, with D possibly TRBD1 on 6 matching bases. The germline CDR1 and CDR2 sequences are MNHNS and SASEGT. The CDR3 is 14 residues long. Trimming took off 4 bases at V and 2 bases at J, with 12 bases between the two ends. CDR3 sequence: CASSALQGPYEQYF. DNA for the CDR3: TGTGCCAGCAGTGCCTTACAGGGACCCTACGAGCAGTACTTC.

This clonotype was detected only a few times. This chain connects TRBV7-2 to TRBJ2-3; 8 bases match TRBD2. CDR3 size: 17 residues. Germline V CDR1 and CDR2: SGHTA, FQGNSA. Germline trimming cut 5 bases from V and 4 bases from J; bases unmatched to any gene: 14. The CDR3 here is CASSDAGLVGVADTQYF. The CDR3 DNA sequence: TGTGCCAGCAGCGACGCGGGACTAGTGGGGGTTGCAGATACGCAGTATTTT.

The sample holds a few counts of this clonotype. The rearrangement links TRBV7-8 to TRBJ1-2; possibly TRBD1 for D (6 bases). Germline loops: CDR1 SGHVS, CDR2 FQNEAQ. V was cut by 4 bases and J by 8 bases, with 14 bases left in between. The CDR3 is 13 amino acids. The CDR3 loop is CASSSQGIEGYTF. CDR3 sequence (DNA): TGTGCCAGCAGCTCACAGGGTATCGAAGGCTACACCTTC.

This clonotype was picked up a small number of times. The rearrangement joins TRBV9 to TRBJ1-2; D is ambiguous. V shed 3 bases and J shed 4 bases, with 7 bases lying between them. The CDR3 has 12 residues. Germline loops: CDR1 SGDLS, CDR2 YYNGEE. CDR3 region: CASSAFSYGYTF. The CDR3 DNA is TGTGCCAGCAGCGCGTTTAGCTATGGCTACACCTTC.

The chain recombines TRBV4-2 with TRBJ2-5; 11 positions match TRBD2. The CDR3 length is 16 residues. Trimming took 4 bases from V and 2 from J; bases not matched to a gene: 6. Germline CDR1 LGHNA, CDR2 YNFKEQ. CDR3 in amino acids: CASSRTGLAEQETQYF. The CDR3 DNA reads TGTGCCAGCAGCCGAACGGGACTAGCGGAACAAGAGACCCAGTACTTC.

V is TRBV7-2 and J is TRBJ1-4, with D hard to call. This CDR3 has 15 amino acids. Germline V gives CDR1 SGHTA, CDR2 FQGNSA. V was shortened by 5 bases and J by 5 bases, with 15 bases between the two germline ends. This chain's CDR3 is CASSPDPRENEKLFF. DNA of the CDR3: TGTGCCAGCAGCCCCGACCCCCGGGAAAATGAAAAACTGTTTTTT. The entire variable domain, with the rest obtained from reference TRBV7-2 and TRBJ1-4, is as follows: GAGVSQSPSNKVTEKGKDVELRCDPISGHTALYWYRQSLGQGLEFLIYFQGNSAPDKSGLPSDRFSAERTGGSVSTLTIQRTQQEDSAVYLCASSPDPRENEKLFFGSGTQLSVL.

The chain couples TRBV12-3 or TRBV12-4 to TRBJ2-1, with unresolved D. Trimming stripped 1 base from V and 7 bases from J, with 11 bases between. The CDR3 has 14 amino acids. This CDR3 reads CASSLVEGANEQFF. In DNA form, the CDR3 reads TGTGCCAGCAGTTTAGTGGAAGGAGCGAATGAGCAGTTCTTC.

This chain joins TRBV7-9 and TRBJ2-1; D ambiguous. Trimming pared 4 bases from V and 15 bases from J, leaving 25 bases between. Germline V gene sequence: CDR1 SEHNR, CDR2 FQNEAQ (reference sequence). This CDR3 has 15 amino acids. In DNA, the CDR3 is TGTGCCAGCAGCTCCCGAAACACGACTGGCTTTGGTCCGTTCTTC. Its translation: CASSSRNTTGFGPFF.

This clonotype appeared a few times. CDR3 region: CASSQVVGTYNEQFF. The CDR3 nucleotides read TGCGCCAGCAGCCAAGTGGTGGGGACCTACAATGAGCAGTTCTTC. This chain joins TRBV4-1 and TRBJ2-1; D unresolved. This CDR3 is built from 15 residues. The V end lost 1 base, the J end lost 2 bases, and 9 bases lay between the germline ends. Germline V gives CDR1 MGHRA, CDR2 YSYEKL.

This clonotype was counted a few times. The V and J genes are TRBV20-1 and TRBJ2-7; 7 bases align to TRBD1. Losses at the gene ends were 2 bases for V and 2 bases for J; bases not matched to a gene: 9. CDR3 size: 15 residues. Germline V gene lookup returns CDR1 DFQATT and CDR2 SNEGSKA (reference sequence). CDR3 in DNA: TGCAGTGCTAGAAGGCGAAGGACAGGCACCTACGAGCAGTACTTC. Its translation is CSARRRRTGTYEQYF.

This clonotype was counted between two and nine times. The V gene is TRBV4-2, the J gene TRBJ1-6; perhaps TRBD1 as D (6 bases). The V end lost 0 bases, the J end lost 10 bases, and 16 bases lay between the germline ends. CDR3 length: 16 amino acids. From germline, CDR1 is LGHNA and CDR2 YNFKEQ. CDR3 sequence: CASSQEGGQPISPLHF. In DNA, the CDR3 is TGTGCCAGCAGCCAAGAAGGGGGACAACCGATATCACCCCTCCACTTT.

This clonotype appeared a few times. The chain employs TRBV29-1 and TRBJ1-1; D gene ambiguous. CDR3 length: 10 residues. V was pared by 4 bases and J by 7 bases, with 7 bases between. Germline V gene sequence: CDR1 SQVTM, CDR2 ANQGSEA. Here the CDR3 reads CSVGAIEAFF. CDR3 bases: TGCAGCGTTGGGGCAATTGAAGCTTTCTTT. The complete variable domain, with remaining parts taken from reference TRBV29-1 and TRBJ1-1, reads SAVISQKPSRDICQRGTSLTIQCQVDSQVTMMFWYRQQPGQSLTLIATANQGSEATYESGFVIDKFPISRPNLTFSTLTVSNMSPEDSSIYLCSVGAIEAFFGQGTRLTVV.

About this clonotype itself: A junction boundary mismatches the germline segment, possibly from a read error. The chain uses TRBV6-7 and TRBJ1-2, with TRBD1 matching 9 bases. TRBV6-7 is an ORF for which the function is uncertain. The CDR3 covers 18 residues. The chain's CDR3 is CARTATVQGAISNYGYTF. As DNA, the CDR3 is TGCGCCAGAACGGCCACGGTACAGGGGGCGATATCTAACTATGGCTACACCTTC.

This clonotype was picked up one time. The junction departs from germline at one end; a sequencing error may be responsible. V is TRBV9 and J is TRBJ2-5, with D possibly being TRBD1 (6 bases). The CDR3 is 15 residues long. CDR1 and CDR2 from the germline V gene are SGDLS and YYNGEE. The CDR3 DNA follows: TGTGCCGGCAGCGCCTTTCAGGGGACCCAAGAGACCCAGTACTTC. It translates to CAGSAFQGTQETQYF.

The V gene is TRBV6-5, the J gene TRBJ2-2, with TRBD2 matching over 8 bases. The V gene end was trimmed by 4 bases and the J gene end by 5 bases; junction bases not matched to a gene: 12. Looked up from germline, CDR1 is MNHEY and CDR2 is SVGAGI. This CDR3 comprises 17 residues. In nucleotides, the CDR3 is TGTGCCAGCAGTTCCCCCTCGGGAGCGGGGGTAACCGGGGAGCTGTTTTTT. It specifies CASSSPSGAGVTGELFF.